This T cell receptor (beta chain) was profiled in a study of human T cells and chemical hapten exposure. Turning to the study itself: Across the whole study, which lasted 20 to 30 weeks, patients were given diphenylcyclopropenone on the scalp once a week. Patch tests applied 0.01% DPC to the upper back, read at 6 days.

Comments on this clonotype: Its antigen is not identified.

MiXCR, applied by TCRdb to the RACE reads, yields one record per CDR3 protein. The profile shows more than 65,000 distinct CDR3 sequences, about 7.5% of them singletons. Documented time point: patch test 1, 2 weeks after DPC sensitization. Treatment reported: therapeutic diphenylcyclopropenone sensitization with weekly scalp DPC. Study-wide findings and caveats: While controls formed fewer of them, expanded TCRs formed significantly more large CDR3 similarity clusters.

The CDR3 is made up of 15 amino acids. Between the trimmed V and J ends, which lost 2 bases and 1 base, there was a span of 11 bases. The sequence derives from a woman younger than 45 with alopecia areata. Some clones in this sample may be carry-over from other donors' samples. The chain uses TRBV12-3 or TRBV12-4 and TRBJ1-1, with a possible D match to TRBD1 (5 bases). The material was whole blood, obtained in connection with sensitization to the hapten diphenylcyclopropenone (DPC). For the CDR3, the DNA is TGTGCCAGCAGTTTATCGGGACGGCCGAACACTGAAGCTTTCTTT. This codes for CASSLSGRPNTEAFF.